These T cell receptor beta chains were read from a single sample in a study of OX40 agonist ivuxolimab in advanced cancers. TCRdb's table, derived via immunoSEQ multiplex PCR, lists solely in-frame clones and lacks some. The sample records thousands of clones, over 55% being singletons. This material consisted of CD4+ or CD8+ T cells sorted from blood, taken in a trial of the OX40 agonist ivuxolimab. The receptors originated from an adult with an advanced solid tumor such as melanoma, head and neck, liver or kidney cancer. Each CDR3 is given with its conserved first and last residue. A D gene is named only where the DNA matches it firmly. Size is stated for part of the rows, as once, few or many counts, or as a class when the clone is expanded.

clone_size d_call cdr3_length j_call v_call cdr3_aa cdr3_nt
NA TRBD1 20 TRBJ2-5 TRBV11-3 CASSIRFRDRVWRGQETQYF TGTGCCAGCAGCATACGATTCCGGGACAGGGTGTGGCGTGGTCAAGAGACCCAGTACTTC
NA NA 13 TRBJ1-1 TRBV29-1 CSVGGRTGRHLFF TGCAGCGTTGGTGGGCGGACCGGACGGCACCTGTTCTTT
NA TRBD2 15 TRBJ2-3 TRBV7-3 CASSLKAGGPDTQYF TGTGCCAGCAGCTTAAAAGCGGGGGGGCCTGATACGCAGTATTTT
NA NA 13 TRBJ1-1 TRBV6-5 CASSVTSNTEAFF TGTGCCAGCAGTGTCACCTCGAACACTGAAGCTTTCTTT
NA NA 15 TRBJ2-7 TRBV29-1 CSVELQDTPKHEQYF TGCAGCGTTGAACTCCAGGACACCCCGAAACACGAGCAGTACTTC
NA TRBD2 16 TRBJ2-1 TRBV7-2 CASSHAESGGEGEQFF TGTGCCAGCAGCCATGCCGAGAGCGGGGGGGAGGGTGAGCAGTTCTTC
medium-sized NA 20 TRBJ2-6 TRBV4-3 CASSQDTGGSSLFGANVLTF TGCGCCAGCAGCCAAGACACCGGGGGCTCGTCTCTTTTTGGGGCCAACGTCCTGACTTTC
once TRBD1 14 TRBJ2-1 TRBV7-6 CASSSDRGIDEQFF TGTGCCAGCAGCTCGGACAGGGGTATTGATGAGCAGTTCTTC
medium-sized TRBD1 17 TRBJ1-6 TRBV7-9 CASSSHDWTGADSPLHF TGTGCCAGCAGCTCTCATGATTGGACAGGGGCAGATTCACCCCTCCACTTT
NA TRBD1 16 TRBJ2-4 TRBV7-9 CASSLRQGSEENIQYF TGTGCCAGCAGCCTACGACAGGGGAGTGAGGAAAACATTCAGTACTTC
once NA 15 TRBJ1-2 TRBV7-3 CASSLAGDLAPGYTF TGTGCCAGCAGCTTAGCCGGGGACTTGGCACCCGGCTACACCTTC
few NA 15 TRBJ2-7 TRBV6-1 CASSEGAEGQYEQYF TGTGCCAGCAGTGAAGGGGCAGAGGGCCAATACGAGCAGTACTTC
NA TRBD1 14 TRBJ2-5 TRBV5-6 CASSLGQGPYGQYF TGTGCCAGCAGCCTGGGACAGGGGCCCTACGGGCAGTACTTC
few NA 13 TRBJ2-7 TRBV5-4 CASSGFSSYEQYF TGTGCCAGCAGCGGATTTTCTTCCTACGAGCAGTACTTC
NA NA 16 TRBJ2-5 TRBV4-1 CASSPLSERYQETQYF TGCGCCAGCAGCCCGCTATCGGAGAGGTACCAAGAGACCCAGTACTTC
NA NA 11 TRBJ2-7 TRBV20-1 CSAPLQGEQYF TGCAGTGCTCCCTTACAGGGCGAGCAGTACTTC
NA NA 15 TRBJ1-4 TRBV27 CASSSTGFPNEKLFF TGTGCCAGCAGTTCTACAGGGTTTCCTAATGAAAAACTGTTTTTT
few TRBD1 14 TRBJ2-7 TRBV11-2 CASSFRDRGHEQYF TGTGCCAGCAGCTTCCGGGACAGGGGCCACGAGCAGTACTTC
NA NA 15 TRBJ2-5 TRBV7-4 CASSRSGEYQETQYF TGTGCCAGCAGCCGATCGGGAGAGTACCAAGAGACCCAGTACTTC
once NA 15 TRBJ2-5 TRBV4-1 CASSQRSGGQETQYF TGCGCCAGCAGCCAGAGGAGTGGGGGGCAAGAGACCCAGTACTTC
NA NA 13 TRBJ1-1 TRBV6-1 CASTRDTGTEAFF TGTGCCAGCACACGGGATACCGGCACTGAAGCTTTCTTT
NA NA 13 TRBJ2-1 TRBV27 CASSSPGGNEQFF TGTGCCAGCAGTTCCCCAGGAGGGAATGAGCAGTTCTTC
few NA 19 TRBJ1-6 TRBV4-1 CASSQDGLGAGSYNSPLHF TGCGCCAGCAGCCAAGATGGGTTGGGCGCCGGCTCCTATAATTCACCCCTCCACTTT
NA NA 13 TRBJ2-2 TRBV5-3 CAVVEENTGELFF TGTGCAGTGGTTGAGGAGAACACCGGGGAGCTGTTTTTT
NA TRBD1 15 TRBJ2-1 TRBV10-3 CAISIDRGAYNEQFF TGTGCCATCAGCATCGACAGGGGCGCCTACAATGAGCAGTTCTTC
NA TRBD1 14 TRBJ2-1 TRBV14 CASSIQGLYNEQFF TGTGCCAGCAGTATACAGGGGTTGTACAATGAGCAGTTCTTC
NA TRBD2 14 TRBJ2-7 TRBV6-5 CASSPGLAGVEQYF TGTGCCAGCAGTCCGGGACTAGCGGGGGTCGAGCAGTACTTC
few TRBD1 15 TRBJ1-2 TRBV6-5 CASSYAGQGAYGYTF TGTGCCAGCAGTTACGCGGGACAGGGGGCCTATGGCTACACCTTC
NA NA 15 TRBJ2-7 TRBV7-9 CASSLVRPENYEQYF TGTGCCAGCAGCTTAGTTAGACCTGAGAACTACGAGCAGTACTTC
once TRBD1 15 TRBJ2-3 TRBV6-1 CASSLTGMRGDTQYF TGTGCCAGCAGCTTGACAGGGATGAGGGGAGATACGCAGTATTTT
large NA 17 TRBJ1-4 TRBV7-6 CASSPGAGDKLNEKLFF TGTGCCAGCAGCCCCGGCGCAGGCGATAAATTGAATGAAAAACTGTTTTTT
medium-sized NA 16 TRBJ1-3 TRBV18 CASSPPGTNSGNTIYF TGTGCCAGCTCACCACCCGGGACGAACTCTGGAAACACCATATATTTT